One and the same sample provided the 11 T cell receptor beta chains below, sequenced in a study of T-cell reconstitution after alpha-beta-depleted transplantation in children. Unique molecular identifiers were incorporated during preparation of the TCRbeta library. One entry per CDR3 protein results from TCRdb running MiXCR on the PCR reads. The table records more than 200,000 distinct CDR3 sequences, around 7.7% of them present only once. The sample in question was PBMCs, mostly from graft donor cells, obtained 360 days after TCRalphabeta/CD19-depleted stem cell transplant. Receptors originate from a male patient between 2 and 15 years old who had a stem cell transplant for acute myeloid leukemia, so the T cells may come from the graft donor.

V usage is TRBV7-2 and J usage is TRBJ2-1; 7 positions agree with TRBD2. The CDR3 is 16 amino acids. Germline V gives CDR1 SGHTA, CDR2 FQGNSA. J lost 3 bases, V lost 2 bases, and 7 bases had no gene match. CDR3 nucleotide sequence: TGTGCCAGCAGCTTATTCCCCCTAGCGGACTACAATGAGCAGTTCTTC. Translating it yields CASSLFPLADYNEQFF.

This clonotype was picked up a small number of times. V usage is TRBV5-1 and J usage is TRBJ2-5, with TRBD1 matching over 8 bases. The germline V gene encodes CDR1 SGHRS and CDR2 YFSETQ. This CDR3 has 14 amino acids. Trimming took 0 bases from V and 7 from J; bases not matched to a gene: 5. The CDR3 bases are TGCGCCAGCAGCTTGGAAACAGGGGGACGGACCCAGTACTTC. The encoded protein is CASSLETGGRTQYF.

This clonotype was recorded many times. This rearrangement joins TRBV4-1 to TRBJ1-1; D gene ambiguous. Germline loops: CDR1 MGHRA, CDR2 YSYEKL. The CDR3 consists of 16 residues. V was cut by 0 bases and J by 11 bases, with 22 bases left in between. CDR3 in DNA: TGCGCCAGCAGCCAAGATCTCGCGGAAAGGGTTCAGTGTGCTTTCTTT. It encodes CASSQDLAERVQCAFF.

This clonotype came up many times. The chain carries TRBV4-2 and TRBJ2-7; TRBD2 aligns across 11 bases. This CDR3 region has 13 residues. Losses at the gene ends were 2 bases for V and 7 bases for J; bases not matched to a gene: 1. The germline V gene has CDR1 LGHNA and CDR2 YNFKEQ. DNA for the CDR3: TGTGCCAGCAGCCAAAGGACTAGCGGGGAGCAGTACGTC. Translating it yields CASSQRTSGEQYV.

The chain combines TRBV5-1 with TRBJ2-2, with 9 bases that match TRBD1. Germline trimming cut 3 bases from V and 1 base from J; bases unmatched to any gene: 1. Germline assignment: CDR1 SGHRS and CDR2 YFSETQ. The CDR3 spans 15 residues. The CDR3 sequence: CASSWDRVNTGELFF. The CDR3 DNA reads TGCGCCAGCAGCTGGGACAGGGTGAACACCGGGGAGCTGTTTTTT.

This clonotype was observed many times. V gene TRBV24-1 combines with J gene TRBJ2-7; D gene uncertain. V dropped 5 bases and J dropped 3 bases, with 13 bases sitting between them. Germline V lookup: CDR1 KGHDR, CDR2 SFDVKD. The CDR3 is made up of 14 amino acids. CDR3 nucleotide sequence: TGTGCCACCAGTGTAGGGCAGAAAATCTACGAGCAGTACTTC. Its protein is CATSVGQKIYEQYF.

At least ten counts were recorded for this clonotype. The chain links TRBV29-1 to TRBJ2-5; 13 bases agree with TRBD2. Germline CDR1 reads SQVTM; CDR2 reads ANQGSEA. V lost 3 bases, J lost 7 bases, and 5 bases stayed unmatched. This CDR3 spans 14 amino acids. The CDR3 region has the DNA TGCAGCGTTGAGGGACTAGCGGGGATGGGGACCCAGTACTTC. Protein product: CSVEGLAGMGTQYF.

In DNA, the CDR3 is TGTGCCAGCAGCTACGACAGGGGGCGAGAGACCCAGTACTTC. Amino acids: CASSYDRGRETQYF. The chain couples TRBV7-2 to TRBJ2-5, with 10 bases that match TRBD1. V gave up 4 bases and J gave up 4 bases; unmatched junction bases: 3. The CDR3 extends over 14 amino acids. Per germline, CDR1 SGHTA and CDR2 FQGNSA.

The chain couples TRBV5-1 to TRBJ2-7; 11 bases are shared with TRBD2. J gave up 3 bases and V 4 bases, and 3 bases lay outside the gene matches. The CDR3 extends over 14 amino acids. From germline, CDR1 is SGHRS and CDR2 YFSETQ. CDR3 protein: CASSQTSGNYEQYF. DNA of the CDR3: TGCGCCAGCAGCCAGACTAGCGGGAACTACGAGCAGTACTTC.

This clonotype was counted at least ten times. At one boundary the junction diverges from the germline segment, which might be a read error. The chain uses TRBV10-2 and TRBJ2-1; D tentatively reads TRBD1 or TRBD2 (5 bases each). CDR1 is WSHSY, CDR2 SAAADI, per germline. This CDR3 has 15 amino acids. The CDR3 nucleotides read TGCGCCAGCAGTGACGGGGACCGTTTTTACATTGAGCAGTTCTTC. It codes for CASSDGDRFYIEQFF.

This clonotype was counted only a few times. The chain joins TRBV5-1 to TRBJ1-2; no reliable D call. Germline V lookup: CDR1 SGHRS, CDR2 YFSETQ. There are 13 residues in the CDR3. Trimming took 4 bases from V and 7 from J, leaving 14 bases between them. The CDR3 loop is CASSLPGLGGYTF. In DNA form, the CDR3 reads TGCGCCAGCAGCCTCCCCGGGTTGGGTGGCTACACCTTC.